The 29 T cell receptor beta chains below come from one sample, sequenced in a study of T cell responses to AZD1222 COVID-19 vaccine. The protocol was immunoSEQ multiplex PCR, while the TCRdb copy is restricted to in-frame clones and leaves out a portion. The repertoire holds over 85,000 clones, about 90% seen once, with approximately 15% in the top ten. The starting material was peripheral blood, obtained 28 days after the second AZD1222 dose. Every receptor here comes from an adult who received the AZD1222 COVID-19 vaccine.

The J gene is TRBJ1-5, the V gene TRBV30; unclear D gene. CDR3 size: 13 residues. Trimming left V 0 bases short and J 5 bases short, with 8 bases between. Germline loops: CDR1 GTSNPN, CDR2 SVGIG (reference sequence). CDR3 amino acids: CAWSVLGDQPQHF. CDR3 sequence (DNA): TGTGCCTGGAGTGTTTTGGGCGATCAGCCCCAGCATTTT.

V and J are TRBV11-3 and TRBJ2-7, with no clear D. This CDR3 contains 11 residues. Looked up from germline, CDR1 is SGHNT and CDR2 is YENEEA. The V end lost 4 bases, the J end lost 7 bases, and 8 bases lay between the germline ends. CDR3 in DNA: TGTGCCAGCAGCTCGAATTTGGAGCAGTACTTC. Amino acids: CASSSNLEQYF.

The chain combines TRBV12-3 or TRBV12-4 with TRBJ1-2; 8 positions agree with TRBD1. Trimming removed 6 bases from V and 6 bases from J; junction bases left unmatched: 6. The CDR3 is made up of 13 amino acids. The CDR3 DNA reads as TGTGCCAGCAGCCCCGGGACAGGTAATGGCTACACCTTC. Residues: CASSPGTGNGYTF.

The V gene is TRBV21-1, the J gene TRBJ2-3. TRBV21-1 is a documented pseudogene. CDR3 size: 15 residues. CDR3 nucleotides: TGTGCCAGCAGCAAAGGGGGCAGGGTAGCGGATACGCAGTATTTT. This gives the protein CASSKGGRVADTQYF.

The chain joins TRBV11-3 to TRBJ2-5; 7 bases line up with TRBD1. J gave up 5 bases and V 6 bases, and 6 bases lay outside the gene matches. The CDR3 runs to 13 residues. The germline CDR1 and CDR2 sequences are SGHNT and YENEEA. DNA of the CDR3: TGTGCCAGCAGGGGGGACAGTAGGGAGACCCAGTACTTC. This sequence encodes CASRGDSRETQYF.

J is TRBJ1-5 and V is TRBV12-3 or TRBV12-4; D perhaps matches TRBD1 (5 bases). The CDR3 contains 13 residues. The ends were cut back, 2 bases at V and 5 bases at J, with 7 bases in the middle. CDR3 nucleotides: TGTGCCAGCAGTTTAAGGGGTGATCAGCCCCAGCATTTT. It yields the protein CASSLRGDQPQHF.

V gene TRBV6-5 combines with J gene TRBJ1-5; 10 bases are shared with TRBD1. Germline CDR1 and CDR2: MNHEY and SVGAGI. The CDR3 contains 15 residues. V gave up 7 bases and J gave up 5 bases; unmatched junction bases: 8. The CDR3 region has the DNA TGTGCCAGCAAAGGGACAGGGGAGTGGGATCAGCCCCAGCATTTT. Protein sequence: CASKGTGEWDQPQHF.

The V and J genes are TRBV28 and TRBJ1-4; D possibly corresponds to TRBD1 (6 bases). The germline V gene encodes CDR1 MDHEN and CDR2 SYDVKM. Trimming removed 10 bases from V and 5 bases from J, with 11 bases in between. The CDR3 consists of 12 residues. The CDR3 DNA follows: TGTGCCATCGGACAGCTCAATGAAAAACTGTTTTTT. Residues: CAIGQLNEKLFF.

This chain connects TRBV5-6 to TRBJ1-3, with 7 positions matching TRBD1. Germline assignment: CDR1 SGHDT and CDR2 YYEEEE. V shed 4 bases, J shed 0 bases, and the junction held 4 bases outside the gene matches. The CDR3 consists of 15 residues. The CDR3 is CASSRRDSSGNTIYF. The CDR3, as DNA: TGTGCCAGCAGCCGACGGGACAGCTCTGGAAACACCATATATTTT.

Only one count was recorded for this clone. The genes are TRBV5-4 and TRBJ2-3; 13 bases are a match to TRBD2. V was pared by 4 bases and J by 5 bases, with 7 bases of the junction left unmatched. CDR1 is SGHNT and CDR2 is YYREEE in the germline V gene (reference sequence). The CDR3 runs to 16 residues. For the CDR3, the DNA is TGTGCCAGCAGCAACAGACTAGCGGGAGGTCAAGATACGCAGTATTTT. Protein: CASSNRLAGGQDTQYF.

The CDR3 region is CASSSSYGYTF. The CDR3 DNA reads as TGTGCCAGCAGCTCCAGCTATGGCTACACCTTC. This rearrangement joins TRBV7-2 to TRBJ1-2; D is ambiguous. Germline V gives CDR1 SGHTA, CDR2 FQGNSA. This CDR3 contains 11 residues. Trimming cost V 4 bases and J 4 bases, with 4 bases left between them.

This rearrangement joins TRBV19 to TRBJ1-2; D is possibly TRBD1 (6 bases). V lost 7 bases and J 0 bases, leaving 15 bases between the germline ends. Germline assignment: CDR1 LNHDA and CDR2 SQIVND (reference sequence). This CDR3 has 15 residues. Written as DNA, the CDR3 is TGTGCCAGTATGAGACAGGAGGGTACTAACTATGGCTACACCTTC. It encodes CASMRQEGTNYGYTF.

The chain employs TRBV9 and TRBJ1-3; a possible D gene is TRBD1 (6 bases). The V end was cut by 3 bases, the J end by 0 bases, with 7 bases between. Germline loops: CDR1 SGDLS, CDR2 YYNGEE. The CDR3 has 14 residues. DNA for the CDR3: TGTGCCAGCAGCGCACAGGGCTCTGGAAACACCATATATTTT. Translated: CASSAQGSGNTIYF.

The chain recombines TRBV18 with TRBJ1-1, with TRBD1 matching 8 bases. Trimming at V came to 5 bases and at J to 5 bases, leaving 4 bases not matched to a gene. CDR3 length: 13 residues. CDR1 and CDR2 (germline): KGHSH, LQKENI. CDR3 amino acids: CASSSGQGTEAFF. The CDR3 DNA sequence: TGTGCCAGCTCATCTGGACAGGGTACTGAAGCTTTCTTT.

The chain carries TRBV14 and TRBJ2-1; 9 bases fit TRBD1. This CDR3 contains 15 residues. Germline lookup yields CDR1 SGHDN and CDR2 FVKESK. The J segment lost 7 bases and the V segment lost 4 bases, leaving 8 bases of the junction unmatched. As DNA, the CDR3 is TGTGCCAGCAGCCGTACGGGACAGGGAAGGAATGAGCAGTTCTTC. Its translation: CASSRTGQGRNEQFF.

V usage is TRBV7-9 and J usage is TRBJ1-1; D call uncertain. Trimming left V 1 base short and J 6 bases short, with 9 bases between. CDR1 and CDR2 (germline): SEHNR, FQNEAQ (reference sequence). CDR3 size: 13 residues. The CDR3 sequence is CASSLGGIAEAFF. The CDR3 region has the DNA TGTGCCAGCAGCTTAGGGGGTATCGCTGAAGCTTTCTTT.

The genes are TRBV24-1 and TRBJ2-7; TRBD1 matches at 7 bases. CDR1 and CDR2 from the germline V gene are KGHDR and SFDVKD. The V and J ends lost 2 bases and 3 bases, in that order; junction bases with no gene match: 3. The CDR3 is 14 residues long. CDR3 coding DNA: TGTGCCACCAGTGATTCGGGACAGAACTACGAGCAGTACTTC. Translated, it gives CATSDSGQNYEQYF.

In this sample, this clone turned up once. V gene TRBV15 combines with J gene TRBJ1-2; 9 nucleotides match TRBD1. The CDR3 totals 14 residues. CDR1 is LNHNV and CDR2 is YYDKDF in the germline V gene (reference sequence). V trimming: 5 bases; J trimming: 7 bases; junction bases outside the gene matches: 8. CDR3 in amino acids: CATSFRTGDSGYTF. For the CDR3, the DNA is TGTGCCACCAGCTTCCGGACAGGGGACTCTGGCTACACCTTC. The entire variable domain, with the rest obtained from reference TRBV15 and TRBJ1-2, is as follows: DAMVIQNPRYQVTQFGKPVTLSCSQTLNHNVMYWYQQKSSQAPKLLFHYYDKDFNNEADTPDNFQSRRPNTSFCFLDIRSPGLGDTAMYLCATSFRTGDSGYTFGSGTRLTVV.

This rearrangement joins TRBV5-1 to TRBJ2-7, with 7 bases aligning to TRBD2. J gave up 4 bases and V 0 bases, and 10 bases lay outside the gene matches. Germline CDR1 and CDR2: SGHRS and YFSETQ. The CDR3 covers 16 residues. The DNA of the CDR3 is TGCGCCAGCAGCTTGGAAGTATCCCCCGGGGGGTACGAGCAGTACTTC. Translation: CASSLEVSPGGYEQYF.

This clone was counted a few times. The chain joins TRBV11-2 to TRBJ2-1; 7 nucleotides agree with TRBD2. CDR1 and CDR2 (germline): SGHAT, FQNNGV. V lost 5 bases, J lost 6 bases, and 13 bases stayed unmatched. The CDR3 is 16 residues long. The CDR3 region is CASSPRGLRGINEQFF. Written as DNA, the CDR3 is TGTGCCAGCAGCCCCCGTGGTCTGCGGGGGATCAATGAGCAGTTCTTC.

The chain is built from TRBV19 and TRBJ1-5; 11 bases map to TRBD1. Germline CDR1 LNHDA, CDR2 SQIVND (reference sequence). After removal of 4 bases from V and 2 bases from J, the junction contained 4 bases not matched to a gene. CDR3 length: 16 amino acids. The CDR3 DNA is TGTGCCAGTAGTAGCCCGGGACAGGGGGGCAATCAGCCCCAGCATTTT. It encodes CASSSPGQGGNQPQHF.

The chain employs TRBV28 and TRBJ2-7; no definite D call. The CDR3 has 13 residues. Trimming removed 7 bases from V and 3 bases from J, with 13 bases in between. Germline V gene sequence: CDR1 MDHEN, CDR2 SYDVKM. The CDR3: CASNPGSYYEQYF. The CDR3 DNA reads TGTGCCAGCAACCCGGGCTCTTACTACGAGCAGTACTTC.

The rearrangement uses TRBV3-1 (or the pseudogene TRBV3-2) and TRBJ2-3; D gene ambiguous. Germline V CDR1 and CDR2: LGHDT, YNNKEL (reference sequence). This CDR3 is 13 amino acids long. Trimming shortened V by 4 bases and J by 3 bases, and 8 bases separated the two germline ends. This CDR3 reads CASSPYRTDTQYF. The DNA of the CDR3 is TGTGCCAGCAGCCCATATCGGACAGATACGCAGTATTTT.

The rearrangement links TRBV4-1 to TRBJ2-7, with 10 bases fitting TRBD2. With 3 bases clipped from V and 6 bases from J, the junction kept 8 bases outside the gene matches. Germline V gene data show CDR1 as MGHRA and CDR2 as YSYEKL. The CDR3 has 15 residues. In nucleotides, the CDR3 is TGCGCCAGCAGCCACCCCGCTAGCGGGAGACGCGAGCAGTACTTC. Translation gives CASSHPASGRREQYF.

V is TRBV12-5 and J is TRBJ2-7; 7 nucleotides agree with TRBD2. After removal of 8 bases from V and 0 bases from J, the junction contained 7 bases not matched to a gene. From germline, CDR1 is LGHNT and CDR2 FRNRAP. This CDR3 has 14 amino acids. The CDR3 sequence: CASRRGGLSYEQYF. For the CDR3, the DNA is TGTGCTAGTAGACGCGGGGGACTCTCCTACGAGCAGTACTTC. Filled out from reference TRBV12-5 and TRBJ2-7, the complete variable domain reads DARVTQTPRHKVTEMGQEVTMRCQPILGHNTVFWYRQTMMQGLELLAYFRNRAPLDDSGMPKDRFSAEMPDATLATLKIQPSEPRDSAVYFCASRRGGLSYEQYFGPGTRLTVT.

The genes are TRBV5-1 and TRBJ1-4; D is perhaps TRBD1 (5 bases). The length of the CDR3 is 15 residues. The germline gives CDR1 SGHRS, CDR2 YFSETQ. V was trimmed by 4 bases and J by 4 bases, leaving 14 bases between them. CDR3 sequence reads: CASSTHGGDNEKLFF. CDR3 DNA: TGCGCCAGCAGCACCCATGGGGGGGATAATGAAAAACTGTTTTTT.

This rearrangement joins TRBV12-3 or TRBV12-4 to TRBJ1-2; D gene uncertain. CDR3 length: 12 residues. Between the trimmed V and J ends, which lost 3 bases and 3 bases, there was a span of 5 bases. DNA of the CDR3: TGTGCCAGCAGTTTTTCAGACTATGGCTACACCTTC. Its protein product is CASSFSDYGYTF.

This clone was seen just once. V is TRBV4-2 and J is TRBJ1-5; D unclear. Between the trimmed V and J ends, which lost 0 bases and 8 bases, there was a span of 14 bases. Germline values: CDR1 LGHNA, CDR2 YNFKEQ. The CDR3 has 15 residues. CDR3 nucleotide sequence: TGTGCCAGCAGCCAAGAAGGAAGGGCCGGGGAGCCCCAGCATTTT. It yields the protein CASSQEGRAGEPQHF.

The rearrangement joins TRBV7-6 to TRBJ1-2; 9 bases align to TRBD1. J lost 2 bases, V lost 2 bases, and 3 bases had no gene match. Germline CDR1 SGHVS, CDR2 FNYEAQ. The CDR3 totals 15 residues. This CDR3 reads CASSLTGGENYGYTF. The CDR3, as DNA: TGTGCCAGCAGCTTAACAGGGGGCGAAAACTATGGCTACACCTTC.